Below, 25 T cell receptor beta chains from the same sample are listed, as sequenced in a study of T cells in Graves' hyperthyroidism and ophthalmopathy. Authors of the study amplified TCR beta CDR3 regions from RNA transcripts. During a first-round RT-PCR of the TCR CDR3, the HTBI primer set was used. TCRdb independently ran MiXCR on the multiplex PCR reads; one entry per CDR3 protein. The sample yields about 620,000 distinct CDR3 sequences, 15% to 20% seen once. Sequencing used blood. The receptor set was obtained from a woman in her 30s with Graves' hyperthyroidism.

This clonotype was detected ten times or more. This chain joins TRBV2 and TRBJ2-7; TRBD1 might be the D (6 bases). The CDR3 extends over 12 amino acids. Trimming removed 3 bases at V and 9 bases at J, with 12 bases between. Germline loops: CDR1 SNHLY, CDR2 FYNNEI. CDR3 amino acids: CASSEGQGTQYF. For the CDR3, the DNA is TGTGCCAGCAGTGAGGGGCAGGGGACGCAGTACTTC.

This clonotype appeared many times. V is TRBV7-9 and J is TRBJ2-3, with a tentative D call TRBD2 (6 bases). The CDR3 loop spans 17 amino acids. Germline V gene data show CDR1 as SEHNR and CDR2 as FQNEAQ (reference sequence). V gave up 5 bases and J gave up 2 bases, with 20 bases separating them. The CDR3 DNA reads TGTGCCAGCAGCCCTACCCGAGGACTATCAGTCACAGATACGCAGTATTTT. It encodes CASSPTRGLSVTDTQYF.

This clonotype appeared many times. This chain uses TRBV29-1 with TRBJ2-5; 11 bases match TRBD2. With 4 bases clipped from V and 7 bases from J, the junction kept 5 bases outside the gene matches. The germline V gene has CDR1 SQVTM and CDR2 ANQGSEA. The CDR3 contains 13 residues. Written as DNA, the CDR3 is TGCAGCGTTGTGGTTAGCGGGAGGGGGACCCAGTACTTC. Translation gives CSVVVSGRGTQYF.

This clonotype was counted at least ten times. The chain links TRBV30 to TRBJ1-4, with D perhaps matching TRBD1 (6 bases). Germline values: CDR1 GTSNPN, CDR2 SVGIG (reference sequence). The CDR3 runs to 13 residues. Trimming pared 2 bases from V and 6 bases from J, leaving 10 bases between. This CDR3 reads CAWSRGTDEKLFF. The CDR3 nucleotides read TGTGCCTGGAGTAGGGGGACGGATGAAAAACTGTTTTTT.

This clonotype was seen more than once but under ten times. This chain uses TRBV7-9 with TRBJ1-5; a weak D match, TRBD1 (5 bases). CDR1 and CDR2 from the germline V gene are SEHNR and FQNEAQ (reference sequence). Trimming cost V 3 bases and J 4 bases, with 16 bases left between them. CDR3 length: 16 residues. CDR3 in DNA: TGTGCCAGCAGCTTCTCGGGGCTGTACGGGAATCAGCCCCAGCATTTT. The encoded protein is CASSFSGLYGNQPQHF.

This clonotype was detected many times. The rearrangement uses TRBV20-1 and TRBJ2-1, with D perhaps matching TRBD2 (5 bases). CDR1 DFQATT and CDR2 SNEGSKA come from the germline V gene (reference sequence). The V end was cut by 1 base, the J end by 2 bases, with 15 bases between. The CDR3 is 16 residues long. In DNA, the CDR3 is TGCAGTGCTAGAGCCATACTAGTACAAACCTACAATGAGCAGTTCTTC. It specifies CSARAILVQTYNEQFF.

This clonotype has at least ten counts. The chain recombines TRBV29-1 with TRBJ2-7; D call uncertain. CDR1 SQVTM and CDR2 ANQGSEA come from the germline V gene. V was shortened by 3 bases and J by 7 bases, with 10 bases between the two germline ends. CDR3 length equals 11 residues. The CDR3 DNA is TGCAGCGTTGATTGGGGTAGGGAGCAGTACTTC. This translates into CSVDWGREQYF.

This clonotype has more than one count but fewer than ten. The CDR3 nucleotides are TGTGCCAGCATGAACCGGGACAGGGCCTACGAGCAGTACTTC. It yields the protein CASMNRDRAYEQYF. This rearrangement joins TRBV5-6 to TRBJ2-7; 9 bases are shared with TRBD1. The V gene end was trimmed by 6 bases and the J gene end by 2 bases; junction bases not matched to a gene: 6. There are 14 residues in the CDR3. Germline V gene sequence: CDR1 SGHDT, CDR2 YYEEEE.

This clonotype appeared many times. The CDR3 DNA reads TGTGCCAGCGGGGAACAGGGGCCGAGGGAGACCCAGTACTTC. It is translated as CASGEQGPRETQYF. The rearrangement uses TRBV2 and TRBJ2-5, with TRBD1 matching over 7 bases. With V trimmed by 8 bases and J by 5 bases, 11 bases remained unmatched. Germline CDR1 is SNHLY and CDR2 is FYNNEI. CDR3 length: 14 residues.

This clonotype was detected only a few times. The rearrangement joins TRBV27 to TRBJ2-2, with TRBD1 identical over 7 bases. The CDR3 consists of 16 residues. Germline V gene lookup returns CDR1 MNHEY and CDR2 SMNVEV (reference sequence). V dropped 4 bases and J dropped 2; count of bases not matched to a gene: 7. The CDR3 coding sequence is TGTGCCAGCAGTTCCATAGGACAGGTTAACACCGGGGAGCTGTTTTTT. Encoded protein: CASSSIGQVNTGELFF.

This clonotype was counted at least ten times. The chain couples TRBV7-2 to TRBJ2-1; 9 nucleotides agree with TRBD1. Germline CDR1 and CDR2: SGHTA and FQGNSA. CDR3 length equals 12 residues. V was clipped by 5 bases and J by 10 bases; unmatched bases: 3. CDR3 in amino acids: CASSRGTGEQFF. The CDR3, as DNA: TGTGCCAGCAGCCGGGGGACAGGGGAGCAGTTCTTC.

This clonotype was detected only a few times. The V call is TRBV12-3 or TRBV12-4, the J call TRBJ2-3, with TRBD1 matching 10 bases. CDR3 length: 12 amino acids. CDR3 residues: CATGGVSDTQYF. CDR3 in DNA: TGTGCGACAGGGGGCGTGTCAGATACGCAGTATTTT.

This clonotype showed up just a few times. The rearrangement links TRBV3-1 to TRBJ2-7, with D possibly matching TRBD2 (7 bases). Germline CDR1 LGHDT, CDR2 YNNKEL (reference sequence). The CDR3 consists of 15 residues. Trimming shortened V by 4 bases and J by 1 base, and 14 bases separated the two germline ends. The chain's CDR3 is CASSLEGGASYEQYF. The CDR3 DNA follows: TGTGCCAGCAGCCTCGAAGGGGGGGCGTCCTACGAGCAGTACTTC.

In its sample, this clonotype was seen many times. The rearrangement uses TRBV7-8 and TRBJ2-3; TRBD2 matches at 9 bases. This CDR3 is 16 amino acids long. With V trimmed by 2 bases and J by 2 bases, 5 bases remained unmatched. The germline CDR1 and CDR2 sequences are SGHVS and FQNEAQ. The CDR3, as DNA: TGTGCCAGCAGCTTATCTAGCGGGATCTTCACAGATACGCAGTATTTT. Translating gives CASSLSSGIFTDTQYF.

This clonotype was found many times. The chain joins TRBV20-1 to TRBJ1-6; 7 bases map to TRBD1. CDR1 and CDR2 (germline): DFQATT, SNEGSKA (reference sequence). The CDR3 contains 15 residues. The V gene end was trimmed by 6 bases and the J gene end by 6 bases; junction bases not matched to a gene: 11. The CDR3 is CSAYPPGQSNSPLHF. CDR3 nucleotides: TGCAGTGCCTATCCTCCGGGACAGAGTAATTCACCCCTCCACTTT.

In this sample, this clonotype turned up a few times. This chain uses TRBV9 with TRBJ2-1; D is unresolved. Trimming stripped 3 bases from V and 15 bases from J, with 19 bases between. The V gene's germline CDR1 is SGDLS and CDR2 YYNGEE. This CDR3 is built from 13 residues. The DNA for the CDR3 is TGTGCCAGCAGCGCCGACGAGTTGGCTAACGGGTTCTTC. Residues: CASSADELANGFF.

This clonotype was found a few times. The J gene is TRBJ2-7, the V gene TRBV10-1; D is perhaps TRBD1 (6 bases). This CDR3 contains 12 residues. CDR1 WNHNN and CDR2 SYGVQD come from the germline V gene (reference sequence). The V gene lost 6 bases and the J gene lost 4 bases, with 10 bases spanning the gap. The CDR3 spells CASRKQGYEQYF. Written as DNA, the CDR3 is TGCGCCAGCAGGAAACAGGGTTACGAGCAGTACTTC.

This clonotype was picked up many times. V usage is TRBV7-8 and J usage is TRBJ2-7; TRBD2 matches at 11 bases. CDR1 SGHVS and CDR2 FQNEAQ come from the germline V gene. The CDR3 sequence is 16 residues long. J was trimmed by 7 bases and V by 0 bases; bases with no gene match: 8. CDR3 loop: CASSLAGTSGAGEQYF. As DNA, the CDR3 is TGTGCCAGCAGCTTAGCCGGGACTAGCGGAGCCGGGGAGCAGTACTTC.

This chain connects TRBV6-1 to TRBJ2-3; D gene unclear. Trimming took 3 bases from V and 2 from J, leaving 12 bases between them. Germline CDR1 MNHNS, CDR2 SASEGT. The CDR3 runs 15 residues. In nucleotides, the CDR3 is TGTGCCAGCAGTGAGTCCAGATATGTCACAGATACGCAGTATTTT. This codes for CASSESRYVTDTQYF.

This clonotype has at least ten counts. J is TRBJ1-6 and V is TRBV12-3 or TRBV12-4; D is uncertain. The CDR3 is 15 residues long. Between the trimmed V and J ends, which lost 3 bases and 0 bases, there was a span of 6 bases. Written as DNA, the CDR3 is TGTGCCAGCAGTTTGACAAACTCCTATAATTCACCCCTCCACTTT. It yields the protein CASSLTNSYNSPLHF.

This clonotype appeared many times. The CDR3 coding sequence is TGCAGTGCTAGAGTGACTAGCGGGTTCCACTCCTACAATGAGCAGTTCTTC. Translated, it gives CSARVTSGFHSYNEQFF. The J gene is TRBJ2-1, the V gene TRBV20-1; 10 nucleotides match TRBD2. CDR1 is DFQATT, CDR2 SNEGSKA, per germline (reference sequence). This CDR3 is 17 amino acids long. J lost 0 bases, V lost 1 base, and 6 bases had no gene match.

This chain joins TRBV7-2 and TRBJ1-3, with D uncertain. The CDR3 is 16 residues long. Germline loops: CDR1 SGHTA, CDR2 FQGNSA. V dropped 0 bases and J dropped 0 bases, with 9 bases sitting between them. CDR3 region: CASSLARTVSGNTIYF. CDR3 in DNA: TGTGCCAGCAGCTTAGCGCGTACAGTCTCTGGAAACACCATATATTTT.

There are a few counts of this clonotype. A much larger clone lies a single base off, so this may be a read error. The CDR3 bases are TGTGCCAGCAGCGGACTAGCGGGAGTCTGGTACAATGGGCAGTTCTTC. It translates to CASSGLAGVWYNGQFF. V gene TRBV2 combines with J gene TRBJ2-1; TRBD2 matches 13 bases. Germline V lookup: CDR1 SNHLY, CDR2 FYNNEI. This CDR3 has 16 residues.

This clonotype was seen only a few times. The chain has TRBV20-1 and TRBJ1-6, with no clear D. Germline loops: CDR1 DFQATT, CDR2 SNEGSKA (reference sequence). Trimming took 0 bases from V and 5 from J, leaving 17 bases between them. The CDR3 has 17 amino acids. CDR3 region: CSARDESQIGDNSPLHF. CDR3 DNA sequence: TGCAGTGCTAGAGATGAGTCCCAGATCGGGGATAATTCACCCCTCCACTTT.

This clonotype was observed a handful of times. The CDR3 sequence: CASSAVRSEGEAFF. Here the CDR3 DNA reads TGTGCCAGCAGTGCTGTCAGATCGGAGGGTGAAGCTTTCTTT. The rearrangement links TRBV6-1 to TRBJ1-1; D is unresolved. Germline CDR1 MNHNS, CDR2 SASEGT. Trimming left V 4 bases short and J 7 bases short, with 16 bases between. This CDR3 contains 14 residues.